This T cell receptor (beta chain) was sequenced during a study of PD-1 blockade in classical Hodgkin lymphoma. This clone was seen a few times. Antigen specificity is unknown. The CDR3 covers 17 residues. V dropped 0 bases and J dropped 4; count of bases not matched to a gene: 9. CDR1 is LGHNA, CDR2 YSLEER, per germline. Following autologous stem cell transplantation, relapse occurred in every patient, and exposure to brentuximab vedotin varied. Study-wide findings and caveats: Newly diagnosed patients had diversity similar to the baseline diversity of complete responders.

The data were produced by immunoSEQ multiplex PCR, yet TCRdb's version contains in-frame clones alone and is incomplete. Among 25,000 to 40,000 clones listed, around 82% were seen once. This sequence originates from a human donor with classical Hodgkin lymphoma. The specimen comprised peripheral blood mononuclear cells (PBMCs), sampled at baseline. The V gene is TRBV4-3, the J gene TRBJ1-2, with 9 bases identical to TRBD1. The CDR3 nucleotides are TGCGCCAGCAGCCAAGAGCTATCGACAGGGGGAAGCTATGGCTACACCTTC. It encodes CASSQELSTGGSYGYTF.